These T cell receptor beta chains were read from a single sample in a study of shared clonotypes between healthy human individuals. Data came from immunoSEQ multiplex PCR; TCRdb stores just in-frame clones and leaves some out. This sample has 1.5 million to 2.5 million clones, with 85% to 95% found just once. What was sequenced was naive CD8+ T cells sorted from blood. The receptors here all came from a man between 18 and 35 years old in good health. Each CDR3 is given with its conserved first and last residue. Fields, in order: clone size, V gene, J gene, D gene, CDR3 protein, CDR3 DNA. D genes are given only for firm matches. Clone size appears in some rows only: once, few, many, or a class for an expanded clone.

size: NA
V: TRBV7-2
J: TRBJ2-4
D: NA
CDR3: CASSPGGRWAKNIQYF
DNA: TGTGCCAGCAGCCCAGGGGGGCGTTGGGCCAAAAACATTCAGTACTTC

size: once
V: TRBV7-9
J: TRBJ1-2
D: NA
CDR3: CASSLDGTQWNYGYTF
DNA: TGTGCCAGCAGCTTAGACGGGACACAGTGGAACTATGGCTACACCTTC

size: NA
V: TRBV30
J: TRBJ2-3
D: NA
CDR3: CAWTNGASSTDTQYF
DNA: TGTGCCTGGACTAATGGAGCTTCTAGCACAGATACGCAGTATTTT

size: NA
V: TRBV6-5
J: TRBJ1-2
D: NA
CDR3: CASSYFQGGYGYTF
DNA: TGTGCCAGCAGTTACTTTCAGGGTGGCTATGGCTACACCTTC

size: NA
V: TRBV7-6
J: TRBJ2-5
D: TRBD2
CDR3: CASSYSPLAGGGTQYF
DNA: TGTGCCAGCAGCTACTCTCCACTAGCGGGGGGCGGTACCCAGTACTTC

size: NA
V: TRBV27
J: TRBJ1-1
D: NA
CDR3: CASSLGGSTEAFF
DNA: TGTGCCAGCAGTTTAGGGGGGAGCACTGAAGCTTTCTTT

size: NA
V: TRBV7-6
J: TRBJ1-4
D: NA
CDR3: CASSPNLPEGANEKLFF
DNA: TGTGCCAGCAGCCCCAACCTTCCAGAGGGAGCTAATGAAAAACTGTTTTTT

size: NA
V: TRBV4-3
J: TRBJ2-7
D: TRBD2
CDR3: CASSQIAGGAYEQYF
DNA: TGCGCCAGCAGCCAGATAGCGGGAGGGGCCTACGAGCAGTACTTC

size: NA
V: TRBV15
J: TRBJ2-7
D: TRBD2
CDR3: CATSGKPGLAGKYEQYF
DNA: TGTGCCACCAGCGGGAAGCCGGGACTAGCGGGCAAATACGAGCAGTACTTC

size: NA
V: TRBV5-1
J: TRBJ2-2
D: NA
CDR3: CASSPLWGRFSGELFF
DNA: TGCGCCAGCAGCCCCTTATGGGGGAGGTTCTCCGGGGAGCTGTTTTTT

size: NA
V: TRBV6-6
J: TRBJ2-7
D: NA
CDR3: CASTLGWGGPYEQYF
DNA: TGTGCCAGCACCCTAGGGTGGGGTGGCCCCTACGAGCAGTACTTC

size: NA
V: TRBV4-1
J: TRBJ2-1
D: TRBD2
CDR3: CASSHASGGASDEQFF
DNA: TGCGCCAGCAGCCATGCAAGCGGGGGGGCATCTGATGAGCAGTTCTTC

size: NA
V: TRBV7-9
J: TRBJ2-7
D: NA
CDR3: CASSHLDPGAHEQYF
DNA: TGTGCCAGCAGCCACTTGGACCCAGGGGCCCACGAGCAGTACTTC

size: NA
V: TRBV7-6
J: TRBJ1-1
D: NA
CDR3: CASSAGVGSTEAFF
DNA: TGTGCCAGCAGCGCCGGGGTCGGAAGCACTGAAGCTTTCTTT

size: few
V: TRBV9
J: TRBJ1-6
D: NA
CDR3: CASSVGGVGNSPLHF
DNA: TGTGCCAGCAGCGTAGGTGGGGTCGGTAATTCACCCCTCCACTTT

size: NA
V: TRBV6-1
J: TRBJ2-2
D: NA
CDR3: CASSRGSNTGELFF
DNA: TGTGCCAGCAGTAGGGGGTCCAACACCGGGGAGCTGTTTTTT

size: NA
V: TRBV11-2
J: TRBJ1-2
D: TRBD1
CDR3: CASSLGQSNGYTF
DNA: TGTGCCAGCAGCTTGGGACAGTCTAATGGCTACACCTTC

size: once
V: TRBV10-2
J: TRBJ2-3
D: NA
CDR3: CASSEEKDAAGGDTQYF
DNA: TGCGCCAGCAGTGAGGAGAAGGACGCCGCAGGGGGGGATACGCAGTATTTT

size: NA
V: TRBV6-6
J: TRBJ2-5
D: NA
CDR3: CASSYVGLQETQYF
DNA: TGTGCCAGCAGTTACGTTGGTCTTCAGGAGACCCAGTACTTC

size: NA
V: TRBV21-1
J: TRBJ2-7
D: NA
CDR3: CASSPTGGAFYEQYF
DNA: TGTGCCAGCAGCCCTACGGGAGGGGCCTTCTACGAGCAGTACTTC

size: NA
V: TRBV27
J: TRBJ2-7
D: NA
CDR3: CASSFDGTGTYEQYF
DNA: TGTGCCAGCAGTTTTGACGGGACGGGGACCTACGAGCAGTACTTC

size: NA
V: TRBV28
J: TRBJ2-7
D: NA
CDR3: CASSFGGAEQYF
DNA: TGTGCCAGCAGTTTTGGGGGTGCCGAGCAGTACTTC

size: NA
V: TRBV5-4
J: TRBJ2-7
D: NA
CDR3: CASSFLAGETGEQYF
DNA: TGTGCCAGCAGCTTTTTGGCGGGGGAGACAGGCGAGCAGTACTTC

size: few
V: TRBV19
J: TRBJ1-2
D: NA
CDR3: CASSIAGDYGYTF
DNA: TGTGCCAGTAGTATAGCCGGGGACTATGGCTACACCTTC

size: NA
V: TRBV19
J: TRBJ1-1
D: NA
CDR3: CASSILAGNTEAFF
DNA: TGTGCCAGTAGTATCCTGGCAGGGAACACTGAAGCTTTCTTT

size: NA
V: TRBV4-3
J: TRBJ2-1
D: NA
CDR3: CASSPSVDSGLYNEQFF
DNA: TGCGCCAGCAGCCCCTCCGTGGATAGCGGACTTTACAATGAGCAGTTCTTC

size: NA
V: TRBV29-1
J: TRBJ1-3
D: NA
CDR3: CSVDKQVSGNTIYF
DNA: TGCAGCGTTGATAAGCAGGTCTCTGGAAACACCATATATTTT

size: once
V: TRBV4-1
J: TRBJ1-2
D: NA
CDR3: CASSQIGDYGYTF
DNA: TGCGCCAGCAGCCAGATCGGGGACTATGGCTACACCTTC

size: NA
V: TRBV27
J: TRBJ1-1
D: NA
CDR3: CASSSGALNTEAFF
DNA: TGTGCCAGCAGTTCCGGGGCATTGAACACTGAAGCTTTCTTT

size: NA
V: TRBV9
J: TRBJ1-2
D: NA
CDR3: CASREVDAGYTF
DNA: TGTGCCAGCAGGGAGGTTGACGCTGGCTACACCTTC

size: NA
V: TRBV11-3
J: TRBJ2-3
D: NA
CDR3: CASSLDLWDTQYF
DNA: TGTGCCAGCAGCTTAGATCTTTGGGATACGCAGTATTTT

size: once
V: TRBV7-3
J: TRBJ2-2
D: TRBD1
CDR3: CASSLGYRGLAGELFF
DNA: TGTGCCAGCAGCCTAGGTTACAGGGGGCTGGCCGGGGAGCTGTTTTTT

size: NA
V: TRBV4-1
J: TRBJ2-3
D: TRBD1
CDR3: CASSPYDWDSTSTDTQYF
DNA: TGCGCCAGCAGCCCTTATGACTGGGACAGCACTAGCACAGATACGCAGTATTTT

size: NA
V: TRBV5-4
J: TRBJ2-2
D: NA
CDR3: CASSSPGTTNTGELFF
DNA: TGTGCCAGCAGCTCCCCGGGGACAACGAACACCGGGGAGCTGTTTTTT

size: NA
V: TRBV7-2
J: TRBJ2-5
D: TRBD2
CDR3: CASNEPGLQETQYF
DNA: TGTGCCAGCAACGAGCCGGGACTACAAGAGACCCAGTACTTC

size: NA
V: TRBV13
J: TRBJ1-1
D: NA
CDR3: CASSLGHPGFQYTEAFF
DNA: TGTGCCAGCAGCTTAGGCCATCCGGGGTTTCAATACACTGAAGCTTTCTTT

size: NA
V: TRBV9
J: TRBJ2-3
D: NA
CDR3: CASSAQGNLADTQYF
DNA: TGTGCCAGCAGCGCTCAGGGTAATTTGGCAGATACGCAGTATTTT

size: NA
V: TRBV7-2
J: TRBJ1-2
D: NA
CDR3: CASSPWGVHRLLSYTF
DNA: TGTGCCAGCAGCCCCTGGGGGGTCCACCGCCTTTTAAGCTACACCTTC

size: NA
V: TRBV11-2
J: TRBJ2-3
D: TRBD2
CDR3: CASSLLAGGTDTQYF
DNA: TGTGCCAGCAGCTTACTAGCGGGGGGCACAGATACGCAGTATTTT

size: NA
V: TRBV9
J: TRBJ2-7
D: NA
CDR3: CASSVGADPYEQYF
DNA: TGTGCCAGCAGCGTAGGGGCGGACCCCTACGAGCAGTACTTC

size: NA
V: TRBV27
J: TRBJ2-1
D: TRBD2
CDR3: CASSFISGGVENEQFF
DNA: TGTGCCAGCAGTTTTATTAGCGGGGGGGTTGAGAATGAGCAGTTCTTC

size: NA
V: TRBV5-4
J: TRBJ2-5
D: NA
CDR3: CASREGGQETQYF
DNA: TGTGCCAGCAGGGAAGGGGGGCAAGAGACCCAGTACTTC

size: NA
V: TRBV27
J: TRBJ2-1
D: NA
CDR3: CASSFRGWYEQFF
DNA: TGTGCCAGCAGTTTTCGGGGCTGGTATGAGCAGTTCTTC

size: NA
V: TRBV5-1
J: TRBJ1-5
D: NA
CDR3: CASSLVPREYSNQPQHF
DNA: TGCGCCAGCAGCTTGGTACCCAGGGAGTATAGCAATCAGCCCCAGCATTTT

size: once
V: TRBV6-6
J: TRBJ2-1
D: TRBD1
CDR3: CASQARGQFGEQFF
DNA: TGTGCCAGCCAAGCGAGGGGGCAGTTCGGTGAGCAGTTCTTC

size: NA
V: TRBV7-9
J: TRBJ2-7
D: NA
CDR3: CASSLASTYEQYF
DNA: TGTGCCAGCAGCTTAGCGAGTACCTACGAGCAGTACTTC

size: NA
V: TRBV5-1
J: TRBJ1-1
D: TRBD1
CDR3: CASSGGTGVEAFF
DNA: TGCGCCAGCAGCGGCGGGACAGGGGTGGAAGCTTTCTTT

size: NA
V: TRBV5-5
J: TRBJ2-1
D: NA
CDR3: CASSLEGSSYNEQFF
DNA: TGTGCCAGCAGCTTGGAAGGGAGCTCCTACAATGAGCAGTTCTTC

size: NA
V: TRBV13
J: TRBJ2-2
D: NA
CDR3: CASSLDGTNTGELFF
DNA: TGTGCCAGCAGCTTAGATGGGACAAACACCGGGGAGCTGTTTTTT

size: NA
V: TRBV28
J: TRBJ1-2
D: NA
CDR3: CASSPDEGGARYGYTF
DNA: TGTGCCAGCAGTCCGGACGAGGGGGGGGCTAGGTATGGCTACACCTTC

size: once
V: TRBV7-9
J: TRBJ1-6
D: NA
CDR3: CASSSGGSPLHF
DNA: TGTGCCAGCAGCTCGGGAGGCTCACCCCTCCACTTT

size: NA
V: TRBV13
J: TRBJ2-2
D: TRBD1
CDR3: CASSTRQGSTGELFF
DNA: TGTGCCAGCAGCACGAGACAGGGATCCACCGGGGAGCTGTTTTTT

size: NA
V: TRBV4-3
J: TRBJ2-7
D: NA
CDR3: CASSQGLGYEQYF
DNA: TGCGCCAGCAGCCAGGGACTTGGCTACGAGCAGTACTTC

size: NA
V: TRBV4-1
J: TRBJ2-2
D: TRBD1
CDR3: CASMTGDSAGELFF
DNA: TGCGCCAGCATGACAGGGGACAGTGCCGGGGAGCTGTTTTTT

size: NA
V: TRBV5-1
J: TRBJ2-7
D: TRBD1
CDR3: CASSFGQGSSYEQYF
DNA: TGCGCCAGCAGCTTCGGACAGGGGAGCTCCTACGAGCAGTACTTC

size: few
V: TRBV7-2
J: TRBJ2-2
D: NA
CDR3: CASSPGTYTGELFF
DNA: TGTGCCAGCAGCCCCGGGACTTATACCGGGGAGCTGTTTTTT

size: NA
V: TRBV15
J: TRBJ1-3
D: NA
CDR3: CATSRDLGIGNTIYF
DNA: TGTGCCACCAGCAGAGATCTGGGGATTGGAAACACCATATATTTT

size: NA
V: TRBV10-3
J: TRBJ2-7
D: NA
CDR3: CAIRGTGSSYEQYF
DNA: TGTGCCATCAGGGGGACGGGCAGCTCCTACGAGCAGTACTTC

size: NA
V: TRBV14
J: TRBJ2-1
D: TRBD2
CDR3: CASSQELAGGPSGNEQFF
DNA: TGTGCCAGCAGCCAAGAACTAGCGGGAGGACCTTCGGGCAATGAGCAGTTCTTC

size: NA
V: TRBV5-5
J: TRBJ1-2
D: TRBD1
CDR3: CASSADRGWYGYTF
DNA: TGTGCCAGCAGCGCAGACAGGGGTTGGTATGGCTACACCTTC